Sequencing of this TCR beta chain was carried out in a study of cytomegalovirus exposure and HLA in healthy donors (dated by TCRdb to 2016 to 2017). For the wider study: A later analysis indicated that the 110 or so validation repertoires were generated on the platform also employed for the approximately 700 repertoires of the first cohort. The study aimed to test whether cataloging public T cell receptors could reveal signatures of past pathogen exposure. In addition to the first cohort of 650 to 800 subjects, a separate validation cohort of 130 or so different subjects was used. The study combined high-throughput TCR immunosequencing, statistical association of individual TCRs with disease status, and machine learning to predict cytomegalovirus infection status. General conclusions and limits of the study: In vitro tests confirmed that a few of the cytomegalovirus-associated TCR beta chains recognize cytomegalovirus antigens. A later analysis lacked HLA typing for the validation cohort, so it scored co-occurrence in that cohort across all 120 repertoires. In both the original and validation cohorts, the classifier was reported to diagnose cytomegalovirus status with high specificity and sensitivity. A later analysis found that TCRs clustered in the first cohort also tended to co-occur in the roughly 120 validation repertoires, with just under 95% of cluster scores above 0. A total of 150 to 200 TCR beta chains were listed by the study as associated with cytomegalovirus. Most TCR sequences were observed very rarely across donors, whereas some public TCRs were present in many individuals. The authors suggested that the approach could potentially be generalized to other disease states and immunological phenotypes.

Library construction relied on the immunoSEQ multiplex PCR assay. Per the source publication's procedure: A statistical classification framework was built for diagnosing cytomegalovirus status from the catalog of TCR beta chain sequences. As stored in TCRdb, this immuneACCESS dataset retains in-frame rearrangements with V and J assigned. A fraction of the clones does not appear; measured against another copy, unresolved V genes explain less than half of the discrepancy, and the remainder lacks a known reason. V, J and clone size derive from that table, while D and trimming were established from the DNA sequence. For this sample the table gives 130,000 to 150,000 clones, of which 88% were detected only once. The biggest ten clones account for just under 8% of the sample. Separate from the roughly 660-subject first cohort, the validation cohort of 90 to 150 subjects was the group to which the donors belonged.

V and J lose 1 base and 0 bases, and a span of 7 bases separates them. Including cysteine and phenylalanine, the CDR3 has 15 amino acids. Only the CDR3 part of the read is kept: 45 bases, read in frame from the first base. For CDR1 and CDR2, the germline V gene lists SGHAT and FQNNGV. This clone was counted between two and nine times. The clone's antigen remains unknown. No base quality information exists; no much larger clone differs at one position. The clonotype comes from a woman aged 18 to 35 in good health and CMV-seropositive. The V and J segments used are TRBV11-2 and TRBJ1-3; a confident D gene designation cannot be given. The sequenced material came from PBMCs. Here the CDR3 is given as CASSLGQVSGNTIYF. In nucleotide form, the sequence is TGTGCCAGCAGCTTAGGCCAGGTCTCTGGAAACACCATATATTTT.